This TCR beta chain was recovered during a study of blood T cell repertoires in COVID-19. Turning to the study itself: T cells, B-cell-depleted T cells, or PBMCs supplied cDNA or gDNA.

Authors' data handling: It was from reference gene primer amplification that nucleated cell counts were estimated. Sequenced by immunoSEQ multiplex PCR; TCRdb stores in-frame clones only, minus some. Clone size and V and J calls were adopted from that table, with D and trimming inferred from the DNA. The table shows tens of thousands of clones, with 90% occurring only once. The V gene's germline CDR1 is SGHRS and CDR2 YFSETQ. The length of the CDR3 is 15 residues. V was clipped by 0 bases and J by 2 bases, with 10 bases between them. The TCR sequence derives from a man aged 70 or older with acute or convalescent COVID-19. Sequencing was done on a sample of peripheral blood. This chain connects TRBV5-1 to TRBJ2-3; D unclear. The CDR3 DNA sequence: TGCGCCAGCAGCTTGGCTGCCCAGGACACAGATACGCAGTATTTT. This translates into CASSLAAQDTDTQYF.